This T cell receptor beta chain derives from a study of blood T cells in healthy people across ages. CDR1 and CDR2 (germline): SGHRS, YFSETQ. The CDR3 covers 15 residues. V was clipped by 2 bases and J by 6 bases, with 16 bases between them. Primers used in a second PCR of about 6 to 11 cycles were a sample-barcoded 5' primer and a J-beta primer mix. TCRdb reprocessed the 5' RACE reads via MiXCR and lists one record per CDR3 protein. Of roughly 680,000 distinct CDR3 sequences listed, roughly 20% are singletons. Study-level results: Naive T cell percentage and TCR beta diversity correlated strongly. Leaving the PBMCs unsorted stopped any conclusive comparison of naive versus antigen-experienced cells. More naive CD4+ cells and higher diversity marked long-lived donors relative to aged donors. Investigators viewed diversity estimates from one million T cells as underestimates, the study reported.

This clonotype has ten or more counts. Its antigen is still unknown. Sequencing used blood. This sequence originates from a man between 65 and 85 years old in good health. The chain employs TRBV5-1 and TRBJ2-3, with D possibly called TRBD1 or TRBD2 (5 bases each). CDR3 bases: TGCGCCAGCAGCTTCCGGGGCTCTTGGCAGGATACGCAGTATTTT. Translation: CASSFRGSWQDTQYF.